Listed below are T cell receptor beta chains from one sample, sequenced in a study of T cell repertoires in cytomegalovirus infection. TCRdb passed the reads through MiXCR, listing each CDR3 protein once. Of more than 650,000 distinct CDR3 sequences detected, 35% to 45% appear once; the ten largest clones hold 2.5% to 3%. The sample comprised PBMCs. Every receptor here comes from a human donor in good health (CMV status not recorded). Some clones in this sample may be carry-over from other donors' samples. CDR3s include the opening cysteine and the closing phenylalanine or tryptophan. The order of the fields is V gene, J gene, D gene, clone size, CDR3 protein, CDR3 DNA. A D gene is named only where the DNA matches it firmly. Part of the rows lack a size; the others show once, few, many or a class for expanded clones.

>TRBV7-2|TRBJ2-2|TRBD1|few
CASPRGQGAYTGELFF
TGTGCCAGCCCCCGGGGACAGGGGGCTTACACCGGGGAGCTGTTTTTT
>TRBV7-6|TRBJ2-5|TRBD2|few
CASSSRTSGRVETQYF
TGTGCCAGCAGCTCTAGGACTAGCGGGAGAGTGGAGACCCAGTACTTC
>TRBV10-3|TRBJ1-1|NA|NA
CAISESQATNTEAFF
TGTGCCATCAGTGAGTCACAGGCGACGAACACTGAAGCTTTCTTT
>TRBV7-8|TRBJ1-6|TRBD1|many
CASSRDSNSPLHF
TGTGCCAGCAGCCGGGACAGTAATTCACCCCTCCACTTT
>TRBV12-3/TRBV12-4|TRBJ2-1|NA|NA
CASALGAASDEQFF
TGTGCCAGCGCATTGGGGGCGGCCAGTGATGAGCAGTTCTTC
>TRBV10-3|TRBJ2-1|NA|NA
CAISGRPMPNEQFF
TGTGCCATCAGTGGAAGACCCATGCCCAATGAGCAGTTCTTC
>TRBV7-9|TRBJ2-6|NA|NA
CASSFPAGGSGANVLTF
TGTGCCAGCAGCTTCCCCGCTGGGGGGTCTGGGGCCAACGTCCTGACTTTC
>TRBV24-1|TRBJ2-1|NA|NA
CATSDLPTFGGYNEQFF
TGTGCCACCAGTGATTTACCCACATTCGGGGGATACAATGAGCAGTTCTTC
>TRBV6-1|TRBJ1-3|NA|few
CASSEAGNTIYF
TGTGCCAGCAGTGAAGCCGGGAACACCATATATTTT
>TRBV7-8|TRBJ2-5|NA|many
CASSFQGSQETQYF
TGTGCCAGCAGCTTTCAAGGCTCCCAAGAGACCCAGTACTTC
>TRBV9|TRBJ2-3|NA|NA
CASSVAGVTDTQYF
TGTGCCAGCAGCGTAGCCGGGGTCACAGATACGCAGTATTTT
>TRBV6-6|TRBJ1-5|NA|few
CASTLGGQPQHF
TGTGCCAGCACCCTGGGGGGTCAGCCCCAGCATTTT
>TRBV10-3|TRBJ1-1|TRBD1|NA
CAAKGGSNTEAFF
TGTGCCGCCAAAGGGGGCTCGAACACTGAAGCTTTCTTT
>TRBV5-1|TRBJ1-2|NA|NA
CASSLLGTLYGYTF
TGCGCCAGCAGCCTACTGGGGACTCTCTATGGCTACACCTTC
>TRBV10-1|TRBJ2-2|NA|few
CASRQELNTGELFF
TGCGCCAGCAGACAGGAATTGAACACCGGGGAGCTGTTTTTT
>TRBV10-3|TRBJ1-1|NA|NA
CAISGTVNTEAFF
TGTGCCATCAGTGGGACAGTGAACACTGAAGCTTTCTTT
>TRBV14|TRBJ1-1|TRBD1|NA
CASSQAAGQILRAEAFF
TGTGCCAGCAGCCAAGCGGCGGGACAGATTTTGAGGGCTGAAGCTTTCTTT
>TRBV29-1|TRBJ1-2|NA|NA
CSVPDRLANYGYTF
TGCAGCGTCCCGGACAGACTAGCTAACTATGGCTACACCTTC
>TRBV4-1|TRBJ1-2|NA|NA
CDSSQLLDNYGYTF
TGCGACAGCAGCCAACTTCTTGATAACTATGGCTACACATTC
>TRBV11-2|TRBJ2-5|NA|few
CASRLLGETQYF
TGTGCCAGCAGACTACTAGGAGAGACCCAGTACTTC
>TRBV6-5|TRBJ2-6|TRBD1|NA
CASSSGTGDLFFGANVLTF
TGTGCCAGCAGTTCCGGAACAGGGGACCTCTTTTTTGGGGCCAACGTCCTGACTTTC
>TRBV24-1|TRBJ2-1|TRBD2|NA
CATRPSGSYNEQFF
TGTGCCACCAGACCTAGCGGCTCCTACAATGAGCAGTTCTTC
>TRBV12-3/TRBV12-4|TRBJ2-7|NA|NA
CASSFNPTGEQYF
TGTGCCAGCAGTTTCAACCCGACGGGCGAGCAGTACTTC
>TRBV12-3/TRBV12-4|TRBJ2-7|NA|few
CASSFRIPYEQYF
TGTGCCAGCAGTTTCAGAATTCCCTACGAGCAGTACTTC
>TRBV7-9|TRBJ2-1|NA|few
CASSFLGVAPQDEQFF
TGTGCCAGCAGCTTCCTCGGGGTCGCACCGCAGGATGAGCAGTTCTTC
>TRBV18|TRBJ2-2|NA|few
CASSPLRGFAGELFF
TGTGCCAGCTCACCCCTGCGAGGGTTCGCCGGGGAGCTGTTTTTT
>TRBV4-1|TRBJ2-2|NA|few
CASSHYRDPNTGELFF
TGCGCCAGCAGCCACTACAGAGACCCGAACACCGGGGAGCTGTTTTTT
>TRBV3-1|TRBJ2-7|NA|NA
CASGETASYEQYF
TGTGCCAGCGGGGAAACAGCCTCCTACGAGCAGTACTTC
>TRBV7-9|TRBJ2-5|NA|few
CASSLQGHRDF
TGTGCCAGCAGCTTACAGGGACATCGGGACTTC
>TRBV6-1|TRBJ2-1|TRBD2|many
CASSQTSGRAPEQFF
TGTGCCAGCAGCCAGACTAGCGGGAGGGCCCCTGAGCAGTTCTTC
>TRBV7-9|TRBJ2-7|TRBD1|NA
CASSLMGTDRYEQYF
TGTGCCAGCAGCTTAATGGGGACAGACCGCTACGAGCAGTACTTC
>TRBV28|TRBJ2-4|TRBD2|few
CASGIAGAGGNIQYF
TGTGCCAGCGGCATAGCGGGGGCCGGGGGAAACATTCAGTACTTC
>TRBV7-6|TRBJ2-3|TRBD1|NA
CASSLGQGSRHTQYF
TGTGCCAGCAGCCTAGGACAGGGGAGCAGACATACGCAGTATTTT
>TRBV28|TRBJ1-5|NA|NA
CASSLGSRLNQPQHF
TGTGCCAGCAGTTTGGGTTCTCGCCTCAATCAGCCCCAGCATTTT
>TRBV7-2|TRBJ1-2|NA|NA
CASSLGQAGYGYTF
TGTGCCAGCAGCTTAGGACAGGCGGGGTATGGCTACACCTTC
>TRBV28|TRBJ1-4|NA|few
CASSVWGSNEKLFF
TGTGCCAGCAGTGTGTGGGGTTCTAATGAAAAACTGTTTTTT
>TRBV4-1|TRBJ1-4|NA|few
CASSPARVALAGELFF
TGCGCCAGCAGCCCGGCCAGGGTGGCCCTCGCTGGGGAACTGTTTTTT
>TRBV7-8|TRBJ2-7|NA|many
CASSLGGLATYEQYF
TGTGCCAGCAGCTTAGGTGGTCTAGCGACCTACGAGCAGTACTTC
>TRBV4-1|TRBJ1-5|NA|NA
CASSQDGEIHQPQHF
TGCGCCAGCAGCCAAGATGGTGAAATCCATCAGCCCCAGCATTTT